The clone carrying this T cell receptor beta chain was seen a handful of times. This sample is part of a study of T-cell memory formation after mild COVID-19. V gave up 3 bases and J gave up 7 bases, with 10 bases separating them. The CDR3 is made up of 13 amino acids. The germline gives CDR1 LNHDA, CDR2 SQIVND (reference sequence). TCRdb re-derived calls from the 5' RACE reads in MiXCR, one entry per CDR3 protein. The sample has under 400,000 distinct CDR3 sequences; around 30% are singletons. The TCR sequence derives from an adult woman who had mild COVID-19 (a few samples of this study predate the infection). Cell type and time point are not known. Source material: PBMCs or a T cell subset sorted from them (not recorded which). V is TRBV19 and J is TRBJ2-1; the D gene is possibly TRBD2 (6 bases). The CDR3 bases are TGTGCCAGTAGTATTGGTGCGGGAAATGAGCAGTTCTTC. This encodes CASSIGAGNEQFF.